This T cell receptor (beta chain) was identified in a study of glioma-infiltrating T cells after dendritic cell vaccination. The overall study: Autologous tumor lysate was loaded overnight onto monocyte-derived dendritic cells grown less than 8 days with IL-4 and GM-CSF. Dendritic cell vaccine was injected intradermally three times, biweekly.

As concerns this clone: No antigen is known for it.

Time point described: after dendritic cell vaccination, including at tumor progression/relapse. Study results and caveats: The cohort had few patients with full blood and tumor sets.

Sequencing was performed with immunoSEQ multiplex PCR; in TCRdb, only in-frame clones are kept and a portion is missing. This table holds roughly 88,000 clones, approximately 80% found once. Germline CDR1 SGHRS, CDR2 YFSETQ. CDR3 length equals 15 residues. V lost 4 bases to trimming and J lost 2 bases, with 13 bases between them. The receptor's source is a human donor with glioblastoma. The sequencing here drew on blood, taken after dendritic cell vaccination. The chain recombines TRBV5-1 with TRBJ1-3; weak D call: TRBD1 (6 bases). CDR3 nucleotides: TGCGCCAGCAGCCCCACAGGGCCAGCTGGAAACACCATATATTTT. It encodes CASSPTGPAGNTIYF. Combining the CDR3 with reference TRBV5-1 and TRBJ1-3 gives the whole variable domain KAGVTQTPRYLIKTRGQQVTLSCSPISGHRSVSWYQQTPGQGLQFLFEYFSETQRNKGNFPGRFSGRQFSNSRSEMNVSTLELGDSALYLCASSPTGPAGNTIYFGEGSWLTVV.